The 20 T cell receptor beta chains listed next were all sequenced from one sample in a study of blood T cells in healthy people across ages. A second PCR, run for 7 to 11 cycles, used a sample-barcoded 5' primer plus a J-beta primer mix. MiXCR was run by TCRdb on the 5' RACE reads, yielding one entry per CDR3 protein. The data contain some 790,000 distinct CDR3 sequences, under 35% of them singletons. Sequenced input: blood. The source of these receptors is an elderly woman in good health.

The chain carries TRBV11-2 and TRBJ1-5; D remains unclear. The CDR3 covers 13 residues. Trimming took off 5 bases at V and 0 bases at J, with 5 bases between the two ends. Looked up from germline, CDR1 is SGHAT and CDR2 is FQNNGV. This CDR3 is CASSRLSNQPQHF. The CDR3 DNA follows: TGTGCCAGCAGCCGGCTTAGCAATCAGCCCCAGCATTTT.

The rearrangement links TRBV11-3 to TRBJ2-3; D remains ambiguous. The germline V gene encodes CDR1 SGHNT and CDR2 YENEEA. CDR3 length: 14 residues. Trimming stripped 5 bases from V and 2 bases from J, with 11 bases between. CDR3 protein: CASSQGTVTDTQYF. In DNA, the CDR3 is TGTGCCAGCAGCCAAGGCACCGTCACAGATACGCAGTATTTT.

Details on this clonotype: Just one base apart from a much larger clone, this may be a read error. The V and J genes are TRBV25-1 and TRBJ1-1; no firm D call. The germline V and J ends were trimmed by 11 bases and 3 bases, with 7 bases remaining between them. The CDR3 has 10 amino acids. Per the germline V gene, CDR1 is MGHDK and CDR2 is SYGVNS. DNA for the CDR3: TGTGCCCCCGATGACACTGAAGCTTTCTTT. Translation: CAPDDTEAFF.

To note about this clonotype: A much more abundant neighbour one base away suggests this may be a read error. V is TRBV7-9 and J is TRBJ2-1, with 10 bases aligning to TRBD2. Germline-derived CDR1 and CDR2 are SEHNR and FQNEAQ (reference sequence). The CDR3 loop spans 16 amino acids. Here the CDR3 DNA reads TGTGCCAACAGCTTAGAGAAGCGGGGGGGTCTCAATGGGCAGTTCTTC. Its translation is CANSLEKRGGLNGQFF.

This clonotype has just a few counts. The chain joins TRBV6-2 or TRBV6-3 to TRBJ2-7; 9 nucleotides line up with TRBD1. In germline, CDR1 is MNHEY, CDR2 SVGEGT. The CDR3 runs 17 residues. After removal of 7 bases from V and 7 bases from J, the junction contained 20 bases not matched to a gene. CDR3 nucleotides: TGTGCCAGCAAAGTCGGGACAGGGAGACGAACTTCCGATGAGCAGTACTTC. The encoded protein is CASKVGTGRRTSDEQYF.

This clonotype was counted once. One junction end does not reproduce the germline sequence, and a read error may be involved. V usage is TRBV10-3 and J usage is TRBJ2-3; 11 nucleotides match TRBD1. Germline CDR1 is ENHRY and CDR2 is SYGVKD. CDR3 length: 16 residues. The CDR3 reads CAISEEGTGGTDAQYF. In DNA, the CDR3 is TGTGCCATCAGTGAGGAGGGGACAGGGGGGACAGATGCGCAGTATTTT.

In the case of this clonotype: A much larger clonotype is one base distant, so this may be a read error. J is TRBJ2-5 and V is TRBV7-7, with TRBD2 identical over 9 bases. Unmatched junction bases numbered 21, after V lost 5 bases and J lost 11 bases. From germline, CDR1 is SSHAT and CDR2 FNYEAQ (reference sequence). CDR3 length: 17 amino acids. CDR3 nucleotides: TGTGCCAGCAGCCCGGTTGGCGGGGGGGGGTGGGACAATGAGCAGTACTTC. Protein product: CASSPVGGGGWDNEQYF.

There are many counts of this clonotype. One end of the junction is discordant with germline, which a read error may explain. The gene calls are TRBV7-7 and TRBJ2-5, with D hard to call. There are 13 residues in the CDR3. Germline V gene data show CDR1 as SSHAT and CDR2 as FNYEAQ (reference sequence). Written as DNA, the CDR3 is TGTGCTAGCAGCGTCCCCGGCCAAGAGACCCAGTACTTC. This sequence encodes CASSVPGQETQYF.

The chain is built from TRBV20-1 and TRBJ2-7; TRBD2 agrees at 9 bases. The tail of the sequence fits TRBJ2-5 better, so the J call may be wrong. Germline V gene sequence: CDR1 DFQATT, CDR2 SNEGSKA (reference sequence). The CDR3 is made up of 16 amino acids. The CDR3 DNA is TGCAGTGCTAGATTTCATAGCGGGGGCCGACAAGAGACCCAGTACTTC. As protein: CSARFHSGGRQETQYF.

This clonotype came up many times. The chain recombines TRBV7-2 with TRBJ2-3; D may be TRBD1 (7 bases). The ends were cut back, 1 base at V and 1 base at J, with 12 bases in the middle. This CDR3 has 16 residues. Germline V CDR1 and CDR2: SGHTA, FQGNSA. The CDR3 DNA reads TGTGCCAGCAGCTTAGTAGCAGGGGGGCGCACAGATACGCAGTATTTT. It translates to CASSLVAGGRTDTQYF.

The genes are TRBV30 and TRBJ2-7; D gene unclear. CDR1 GTSNPN and CDR2 SVGIG come from the germline V gene (reference sequence). V was trimmed by 0 bases and J by 2 bases, leaving 11 bases between them. The CDR3 is 14 amino acids. The CDR3 sequence is CAWSVPNFPYEQYF. The CDR3 DNA is TGTGCCTGGAGTGTACCTAACTTCCCCTACGAGCAGTACTTC.

As to this clonotype: This may stem from a read error, because a much larger clone lies one nucleotide away. J is TRBJ1-2 and V is TRBV7-2, with D possibly being TRBD1 (5 bases). The germline CDR1 and CDR2 sequences are SGHTA and FQGNSA. CDR3 length: 11 residues. The CDR3 is CVSLGPGGYTF. The CDR3 DNA is TGTGTCAGCTTGGGGCCTGGAGGCTACACCTTC.

This clonotype was detected only a few times. The V gene is TRBV11-3, the J gene TRBJ2-1; weak D call: TRBD2 (6 bases). The CDR3 covers 13 residues. Germline V CDR1 and CDR2: SGHNT, YENEEA. V lost 4 bases and J lost 9, with 13 bases in between. CDR3 residues: CASSYGTVGEQFF. The CDR3 DNA reads TGTGCCAGCAGCTACGGGACTGTCGGTGAGCAGTTCTTC.

V usage is TRBV7-9 and J usage is TRBJ1-1; D is perhaps TRBD1 (5 bases). There are 14 residues in the CDR3. V was cut by 3 bases and J by 6 bases, with 14 bases left in between. The V gene's germline CDR1 is SEHNR and CDR2 FQNEAQ (reference sequence). Here the CDR3 DNA reads TGTGCCAGCAGCTTCTCCGCGGGACTGTCTGAAGCTTTCTTT. Translated: CASSFSAGLSEAFF.

This clonotype occurred a few times. The chain carries TRBV2 and TRBJ1-4, with D perhaps matching TRBD1 (5 bases). The CDR3 is 14 residues long. The germline V gene encodes CDR1 SNHLY and CDR2 FYNNEI. V was clipped by 5 bases and J by 7 bases, with 14 bases between them. The chain's CDR3 is CASSLGSQGEKLFF. CDR3 bases: TGTGCCAGCAGTTTGGGCTCCCAGGGTGAAAAACTGTTTTTT.

This clonotype was observed a handful of times. V gene TRBV6-6 combines with J gene TRBJ2-2; no definite D call. The germline gives CDR1 MNHNY, CDR2 SVGAGI (reference sequence). V lost 5 bases, J lost 7 bases, and 8 bases lay in between. This CDR3 has 12 amino acids. CDR3 DNA: TGTGCCAGCAGTATGGGCCGCGGGGAGCTGTTTTTT. Protein sequence: CASSMGRGELFF.

The V call is TRBV20-1, the J call TRBJ2-3; a weak D match, TRBD2 (6 bases). The CDR3 is 15 residues long. Between the trimmed V and J ends, which lost 5 bases and 3 bases, there was a span of 18 bases. Germline V gene data show CDR1 as DFQATT and CDR2 as SNEGSKA (reference sequence). CDR3 sequence (DNA): TGCAGTGCTCCAGAACTAGCCCCGGGGACAGATACGCAGTATTTT. This sequence encodes CSAPELAPGTDTQYF.

The chain couples TRBV30 to TRBJ1-6, with TRBD1 identical over 7 bases. The V segment lost 0 bases and the J segment 10 bases; nucleotides outside the gene matches: 3. Looked up from germline, CDR1 is GTSNPN and CDR2 is SVGIG (reference sequence). CDR3 length: 13 residues. DNA of the CDR3: TGTGCCTGGAGTGTAACGACAGGGTCACCCCTCCACTTT. It encodes CAWSVTTGSPLHF.

This clonotype was seen at least ten times. This chain joins TRBV9 and TRBJ2-5; TRBD1 agrees at 9 bases. Germline CDR1 reads SGDLS; CDR2 reads YYNGEE. V trimming: 4 bases; J trimming: 1 base; junction bases outside the gene matches: 5. The CDR3 loop spans 15 amino acids. For the CDR3, the DNA is TGTGCCAGCAGCCTTCGGGACAGGGCCCAAGAGACCCAGTACTTC. It codes for CASSLRDRAQETQYF.

This clonotype has more than one count but fewer than ten. The rearrangement uses TRBV7-2 and TRBJ2-2, with TRBD2 matching over 8 bases. CDR1 and CDR2 (germline): SGHTA, FQGNSA. The V segment lost 5 bases and the J segment 7 bases; nucleotides outside the gene matches: 9. This CDR3 is 15 amino acids long. The CDR3: CASSPYRGGLGELFF. The DNA for the CDR3 is TGTGCCAGCAGCCCCTATCGGGGGGGCCTCGGGGAGCTGTTTTTT. Based on the CDR3 plus reference TRBV7-2 and TRBJ2-2, the full variable domain is GAGVSQSPSNKVTEKGKDVELRCDPISGHTALYWYRQSLGQGLEFLIYFQGNSAPDKSGLPSDRFSAERTGGSVSTLTIQRTQQEDSAVYLCASSPYRGGLGELFFGEGSRLTVL.